This TCR beta chain was sequenced during a study of cytomegalovirus exposure and HLA in healthy donors. This clone appeared a few times. Its target is not known. V gave up 5 bases and J gave up 8 bases, with 10 bases separating them. The CDR3 covers 12 residues. Looked up from germline, CDR1 is SEHNR and CDR2 is FQNEAQ (reference sequence). Both 60 Vbeta primers and 13 Jbeta primers went into the PCR. Sequencing used immunoSEQ multiplex PCR; TCRdb keeps in-frame clones, though not all of them. The data contain about 180,000 clones, approximately 79% of them singletons. Study-level findings and limits: A later analysis, which compared TCR beta chains of equal frequency, found the HLA-associated ones more clonally expanded. Rarity characterized most TCR sequences, yet some public TCRs appeared in many donors.

The TCR comes from a man aged 35 to 55 in good health and CMV-seropositive. The specimen was PBMCs. The genes are TRBV7-9 and TRBJ2-1; D possibly corresponds to TRBD2 (5 bases). In nucleotides, the CDR3 is TGTGCCAGCAGCCGGGATAGATATGAGCAGTTCTTC. Translation: CASSRDRYEQFF. The full variable domain, its missing parts supplied by reference TRBV7-9 and TRBJ2-1, is DTGVSQNPRHKITKRGQNVTFRCDPISEHNRLYWYRQTLGQGPEFLTYFQNEAQLEKSRLLSDRFSAERPKGSFSTLEIQRTEQGDSAMYLCASSRDRYEQFFGPGTRLTVL.